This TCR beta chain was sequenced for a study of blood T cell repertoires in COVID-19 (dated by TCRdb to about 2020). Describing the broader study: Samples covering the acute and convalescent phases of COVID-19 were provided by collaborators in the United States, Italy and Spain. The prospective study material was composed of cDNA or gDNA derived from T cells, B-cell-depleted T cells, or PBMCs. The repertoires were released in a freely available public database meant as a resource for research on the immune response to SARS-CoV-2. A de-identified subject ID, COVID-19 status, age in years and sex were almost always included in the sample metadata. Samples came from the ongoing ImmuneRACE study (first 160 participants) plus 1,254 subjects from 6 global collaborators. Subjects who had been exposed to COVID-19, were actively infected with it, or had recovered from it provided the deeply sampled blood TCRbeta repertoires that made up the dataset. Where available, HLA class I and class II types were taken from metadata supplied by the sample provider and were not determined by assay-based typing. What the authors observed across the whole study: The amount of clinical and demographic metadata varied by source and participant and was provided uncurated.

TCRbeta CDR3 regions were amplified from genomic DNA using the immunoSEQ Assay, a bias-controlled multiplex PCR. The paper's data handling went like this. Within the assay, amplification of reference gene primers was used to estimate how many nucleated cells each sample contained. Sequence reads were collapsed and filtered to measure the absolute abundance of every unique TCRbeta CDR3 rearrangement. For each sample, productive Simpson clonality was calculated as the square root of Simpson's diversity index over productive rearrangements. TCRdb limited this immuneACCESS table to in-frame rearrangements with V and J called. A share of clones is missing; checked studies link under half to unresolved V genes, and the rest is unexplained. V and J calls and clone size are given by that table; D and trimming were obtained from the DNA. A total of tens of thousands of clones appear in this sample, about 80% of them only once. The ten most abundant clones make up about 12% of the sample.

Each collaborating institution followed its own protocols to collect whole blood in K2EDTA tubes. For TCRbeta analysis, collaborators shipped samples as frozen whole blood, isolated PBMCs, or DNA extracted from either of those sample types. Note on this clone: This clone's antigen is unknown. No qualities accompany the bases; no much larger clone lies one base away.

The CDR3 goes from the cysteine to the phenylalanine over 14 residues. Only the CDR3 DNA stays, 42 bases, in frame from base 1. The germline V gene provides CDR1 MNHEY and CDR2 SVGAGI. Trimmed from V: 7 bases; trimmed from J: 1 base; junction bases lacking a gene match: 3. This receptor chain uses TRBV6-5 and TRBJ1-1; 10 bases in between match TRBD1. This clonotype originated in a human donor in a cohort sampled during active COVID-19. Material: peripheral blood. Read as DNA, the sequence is TGTGCCAGCAAGACAGGGGGCACGAACACTGAAGCTTTCTTT. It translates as CASKTGGTNTEAFF.